Each of the 17 T cell receptor beta chains below was sequenced from the same sample in a study of T cells in localized non-small cell lung cancer. Assay: immunoSEQ multiplex PCR; the TCRdb copy retains only in-frame clones and omits some. The sample lists more than 30,000 clones, 88% seen once, with 3.5% to 5% in the top ten. The sample here was peripheral blood mononuclear cells, taken before any cancer treatment. The receptors were sampled from a woman aged 40-69 years with stage III lung adenocarcinoma.

The chain links TRBV7-2 to TRBJ2-4, with 7 bases that match TRBD2. V lost 2 bases, J lost 3 bases, and 13 bases stayed unmatched. CDR1 and CDR2 (germline): SGHTA, FQGNSA. There are 18 residues in the CDR3. In DNA, the CDR3 is TGTGCCAGCAGCTTATATGGTGGGAGGGGTCGGGGCAAAAACATTCAGTACTTC. Amino acid sequence: CASSLYGGRGRGKNIQYF.

V gene TRBV5-1 combines with J gene TRBJ2-2; the match to TRBD1 covers 9 bases. The CDR3 is 15 residues long. The V segment lost 1 base and the J segment 5 bases; nucleotides outside the gene matches: 3. Germline lookup yields CDR1 SGHRS and CDR2 YFSETQ. CDR3 protein: CASSLLQGATGELFF. CDR3 sequence (DNA): TGCGCCAGCAGCTTGTTACAGGGGGCAACCGGGGAGCTGTTTTTT.

The CDR3 here is CASSPPGEDGYTF. For the CDR3, the DNA is TGTGCCAGCAGCCCCCCCGGGGAGGATGGCTACACCTTC. The V call is TRBV7-9, the J call TRBJ1-2; D uncertain. The ends were cut back, 5 bases at V and 6 bases at J, with 13 bases in the middle. Per the germline V gene, CDR1 is SEHNR and CDR2 is FQNEAQ (reference sequence). This CDR3 is built from 13 residues.

The rearrangement links TRBV20-1 to TRBJ2-5, with D unclear. CDR1 is DFQATT, CDR2 SNEGSKA, per germline (reference sequence). This CDR3 contains 11 residues. The V and J ends lost 0 bases and 5 bases respectively, with 4 bases between them. CDR3 sequence (DNA): TGCAGTGCTAGAGAGGGGGAGACCCAGTACTTC. As protein: CSAREGETQYF.

CDR3 sequence (DNA): TGTGCCAGCAGCGTAGCTATTGGGCACGAGCAGTACTTC. It yields the protein CASSVAIGHEQYF. The chain uses TRBV9 and TRBJ2-7, with D unclear. CDR1 and CDR2 from the germline V gene are SGDLS and YYNGEE. V lost 0 bases and J lost 5, with 9 bases in between. CDR3 length: 13 amino acids.

This chain uses TRBV6-4 with TRBJ2-2, with 8 nucleotides matching TRBD1. Germline V gives CDR1 MRHNA, CDR2 SNTAGT. With V trimmed by 8 bases and J by 7 bases, 9 bases remained unmatched. The CDR3 loop spans 14 amino acids. The CDR3 here is CASGATGALGELFF. CDR3 DNA: TGTGCCAGCGGGGCGACAGGGGCCCTCGGGGAGCTGTTTTTT.

The chain carries TRBV2 and TRBJ1-5, with TRBD1 matching 7 bases. This CDR3 spans 13 amino acids. The germline V gene has CDR1 SNHLY and CDR2 FYNNEI. V shed 4 bases and J 4 bases; nucleotides not matched to a gene: 1. CDR3 DNA: TGTGCCAGCAGTGCGACAGGGAATCAGCCCCAGCATTTT. It codes for CASSATGNQPQHF.

The V gene is TRBV9, the J gene TRBJ2-3; D not certain. V was shortened by 1 base and J by 6 bases, with 9 bases between the two germline ends. Germline values: CDR1 SGDLS, CDR2 YYNGEE. The CDR3 is made up of 13 amino acids. For the CDR3, the DNA is TGTGCCAGCAGCGTAACCTTTTGGGATACGCAGTATTTT. Translating gives CASSVTFWDTQYF.

The V and J genes are TRBV4-3 and TRBJ1-2; no clear D. The CDR3 contains 14 residues. Germline V lookup: CDR1 LGHNA, CDR2 YSLEER. Trimming removed 0 bases from V and 2 bases from J, with 7 bases in between. CDR3 bases: TGCGCCAGCAGCCAAGATCTGCGGAACTATGGCTACACCTTC. Its protein product is CASSQDLRNYGYTF.

The J gene is TRBJ1-6, the V gene TRBV6-5; perhaps TRBD1 as D (5 bases). Germline V lookup: CDR1 MNHEY, CDR2 SVGAGI. The CDR3 has 16 residues. V lost 4 bases and J lost 5, with 15 bases in between. CDR3 nucleotides: TGTGCCAGCAGTTTTGGGGACCCCACAAATAATTCACCCCTCCACTTT. It yields the protein CASSFGDPTNNSPLHF.

The chain couples TRBV6-1 to TRBJ2-5, with 10 bases identical to TRBD2. The V and J ends lost 4 bases and 4 bases, in that order; junction bases with no gene match: 9. Germline-derived CDR1 and CDR2 are MNHNS and SASEGT. The CDR3 contains 16 residues. This chain's CDR3 is CASSAQLAGRSETQYF. The CDR3 DNA is TGTGCCAGCAGTGCCCAACTAGCGGGAAGATCAGAGACCCAGTACTTC.

The rearrangement joins TRBV7-9 to TRBJ2-1; tentatively, D is TRBD2 (6 bases). Germline V lookup: CDR1 SEHNR, CDR2 FQNEAQ (reference sequence). Between the trimmed V and J ends, which lost 3 bases and 7 bases, there was a span of 13 bases. This CDR3 is built from 14 residues. CDR3 DNA sequence: TGTGCCAGCAGCTTTTCGGGAGTGCGGAATGAGCAGTTCTTC. Translation: CASSFSGVRNEQFF.

This clone was recorded once. The chain combines TRBV5-1 with TRBJ1-1; TRBD1 matches at 8 bases. There are 16 residues in the CDR3. V gave up 4 bases and J gave up 0 bases; unmatched junction bases: 8. Germline CDR1 is SGHRS and CDR2 is YFSETQ. The chain's CDR3 is CASSPRGTGMNTEAFF. As DNA, the CDR3 is TGCGCCAGCAGCCCTCGGGGGACAGGCATGAACACTGAAGCTTTCTTT.

The chain employs TRBV5-6 and TRBJ2-3; TRBD2 might be the D (7 bases). V was trimmed by 1 base and J by 2 bases, leaving 11 bases between them. This CDR3 has 15 residues. From germline, CDR1 is SGHDT and CDR2 YYEEEE. DNA of the CDR3: TGTGCCAGCAGCTTGTACGGGGGGCTCACAGATACGCAGTATTTT. Encoded protein: CASSLYGGLTDTQYF.

The gene calls are TRBV30 and TRBJ1-3; D is perhaps TRBD1 (5 bases). CDR3 size: 13 residues. Germline V gives CDR1 GTSNPN, CDR2 SVGIG (reference sequence). The ends were cut back, 4 bases at V and 2 bases at J, with 9 bases in the middle. This CDR3 reads CAWNQGTGNTIYF. The CDR3 DNA reads as TGTGCCTGGAATCAGGGAACTGGAAACACCATATATTTT.

V usage is TRBV29-1 and J usage is TRBJ2-7; D might be TRBD1 (6 bases). Germline loops: CDR1 SQVTM, CDR2 ANQGSEA. V lost 2 bases to trimming and J lost 7 bases, with 15 bases between them. The CDR3 covers 13 residues. In nucleotides, the CDR3 is TGCAGCGTTGAAAAATCAGGGGTGGGTGAGCAGTACTTC. It is translated as CSVEKSGVGEQYF.

The V call is TRBV7-7, the J call TRBJ2-7, with a possible D match to TRBD2 (5 bases). Germline CDR1 is SSHAT and CDR2 is FNYEAQ (reference sequence). CDR3 length: 15 amino acids. V was pared by 5 bases and J by 1 base, with 15 bases between. CDR3 DNA: TGTGCCAGCAGCCTCGGCCGGGGTAGATCCTACGAGCAGTACTTC. The encoded protein is CASSLGRGRSYEQYF.